Below, 2 T cell receptor beta chains from the same sample are listed, as sequenced in a study of shared T cell receptors in the human thymus. The table came from immunoSEQ multiplex PCR; TCRdb's copy has only in-frame clones and leaves some out. Of hundreds of thousands of clones listed, about 87% are singletons. The sample also formed part of further work on human thymus T cells.

Sequencing was carried out using thymocytes. These TCRs come from a boy under three years old with a congenital heart defect.

This clone was detected once. The chain combines TRBV11-2 with TRBJ2-1; 9 nucleotides agree with TRBD2. V was clipped by 5 bases and J by 8 bases; unmatched bases: 13. CDR1 and CDR2 from the germline V gene are SGHAT and FQNNGV. The CDR3 is 16 residues long. CDR3 amino acids: CASSVRVAGEVYEQFF. The CDR3 bases are TGTGCCAGCAGCGTTCGTGTAGCGGGAGAGGTGTATGAGCAGTTCTTC.

This clone was detected only a few times. V gene TRBV19 combines with J gene TRBJ1-2; D is ambiguous. Trimming stripped 4 bases from V and 4 bases from J, with 4 bases between. The CDR3 extends over 11 amino acids. Germline V gene data show CDR1 as LNHDA and CDR2 as SQIVND (reference sequence). The CDR3 bases are TGTGCCAGTAGTAAGCGCTATGGCTACACCTTC. Amino acids: CASSKRYGYTF. The whole variable domain, remainder taken from reference TRBV19 and TRBJ1-2, is DGGITQSPKYLFRKEGQNVTLSCEQNLNHDAMYWYRQDPGQGLRLIYYSQIVNDFQKGDIAEGYSVSREKKESFPLTVTSAQKNPTAFYLCASSKRYGYTFGSGTRLTVV.